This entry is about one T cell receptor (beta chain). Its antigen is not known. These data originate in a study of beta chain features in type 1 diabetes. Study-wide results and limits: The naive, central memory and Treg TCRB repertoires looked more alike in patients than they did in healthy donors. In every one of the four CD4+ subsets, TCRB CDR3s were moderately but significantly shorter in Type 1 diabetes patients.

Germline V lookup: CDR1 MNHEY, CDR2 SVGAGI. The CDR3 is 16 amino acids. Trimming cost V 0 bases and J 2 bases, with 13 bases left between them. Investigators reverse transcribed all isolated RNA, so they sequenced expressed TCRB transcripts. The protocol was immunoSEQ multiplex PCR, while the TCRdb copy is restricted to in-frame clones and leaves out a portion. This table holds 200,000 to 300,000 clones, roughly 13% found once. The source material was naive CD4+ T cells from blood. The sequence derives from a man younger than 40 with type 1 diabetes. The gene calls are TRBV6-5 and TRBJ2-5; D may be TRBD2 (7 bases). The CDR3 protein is CASSYSKGGGQETQYF. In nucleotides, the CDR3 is TGTGCCAGCAGTTACTCGAAGGGGGGGGGTCAAGAGACCCAGTACTTC.